This T cell receptor beta chain was sequenced in a study of cytomegalovirus exposure and HLA in healthy donors. Points from the study as a whole: Subsequent analysis of the roughly 120 validation repertoires found a tendency for first-cohort TCR clusters to co-occur. The study recorded 150 to 200 TCR beta chains that were cytomegalovirus-associated. Among the CMV-associated chains, a few were confirmed in vitro as specific for CMV antigens.

Worth noting for this clone: Its antigen is currently unknown.

Among the 110 or so subjects of the validation cohort, separate from the approximately 670-subject first cohort, were the donors. Trimming cost V 5 bases and J 1 base, with 18 bases left between them. This CDR3 spans 16 amino acids. CDR1 and CDR2 (germline): SGHAT, FQNNGV. Profiled with immunoSEQ multiplex PCR; TCRdb holds only in-frame clones, not every one. The table shows fewer than 150,000 clones, with approximately 82% occurring only once. This sequence was found in a man aged 30 to 45 in good health and CMV-seropositive. The chain links TRBV11-2 to TRBJ2-7; D possibly corresponds to TRBD2 (5 bases). The sample consisted of PBMCs. In nucleotides, the CDR3 is TGTGCCAGCAGCCGGATGATACTCGCGGGTTCCTACGAGCAGTACTTC. Amino acids: CASSRMILAGSYEQYF. Based on the CDR3 plus reference TRBV11-2 and TRBJ2-7, the full variable domain is EAGVAQSPRYKIIEKRQSVAFWCNPISGHATLYWYQQILGQGPKLLIQFQNNGVVDDSQLPKDRFSAERLKGVDSTLKIQPAKLEDSAVYLCASSRMILAGSYEQYFGPGTRLTVT.